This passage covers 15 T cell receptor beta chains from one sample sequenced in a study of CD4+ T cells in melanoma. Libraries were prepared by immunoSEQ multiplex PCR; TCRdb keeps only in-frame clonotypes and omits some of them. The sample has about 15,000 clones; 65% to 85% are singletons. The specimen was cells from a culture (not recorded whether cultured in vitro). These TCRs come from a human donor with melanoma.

The CDR3 DNA reads as TGCGCCAGCAGCTTGGGAACAGCCATCCAGGGTGGCTACACCTTC. Its protein product is CASSLGTAIQGGYTF. The rearrangement links TRBV5-1 to TRBJ1-2, with a weak D call TRBD1 (5 bases). The ends were cut back, 0 bases at V and 7 bases at J, with 16 bases in the middle. The CDR3 runs 15 residues. CDR1 is SGHRS, CDR2 YFSETQ, per germline.

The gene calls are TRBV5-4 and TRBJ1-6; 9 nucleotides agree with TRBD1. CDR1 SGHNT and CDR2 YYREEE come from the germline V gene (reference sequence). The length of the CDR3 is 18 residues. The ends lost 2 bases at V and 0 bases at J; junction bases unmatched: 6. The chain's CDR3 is CASSLNRGPSSYNSPLHF. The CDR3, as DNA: TGTGCCAGCAGCTTAAACAGGGGGCCTAGCTCCTATAATTCACCCCTCCACTTT.

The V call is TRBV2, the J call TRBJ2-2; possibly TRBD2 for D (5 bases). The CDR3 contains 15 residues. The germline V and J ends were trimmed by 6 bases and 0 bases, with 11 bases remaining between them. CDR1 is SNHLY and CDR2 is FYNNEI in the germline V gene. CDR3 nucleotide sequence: TGTGCCAGCAGCAAACTAGTTGCGAACACCGGGGAGCTGTTTTTT. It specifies CASSKLVANTGELFF. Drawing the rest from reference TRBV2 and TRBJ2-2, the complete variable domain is EPEVTQTPSHQVTQMGQEVILRCVPISNHLYFYWYRQILGQKVEFLVSFYNNEISEKSEIFDDQFSVERPDGSNFTLKIRSTKLEDSAMYFCASSKLVANTGELFFGEGSRLTVL.

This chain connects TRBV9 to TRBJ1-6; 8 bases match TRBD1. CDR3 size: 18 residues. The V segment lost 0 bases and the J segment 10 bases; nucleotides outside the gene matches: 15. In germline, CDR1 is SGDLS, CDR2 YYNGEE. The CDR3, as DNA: TGTGCCAGCAGCGTAGGTTTAAGAGGGGACAGGCTGGGCTCACCCCTCCACTTT. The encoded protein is CASSVGLRGDRLGSPLHF.

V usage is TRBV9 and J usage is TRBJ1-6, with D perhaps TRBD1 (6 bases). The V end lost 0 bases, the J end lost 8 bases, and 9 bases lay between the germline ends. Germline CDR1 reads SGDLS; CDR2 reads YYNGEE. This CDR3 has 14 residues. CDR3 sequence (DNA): TGTGCCAGCAGCGTAGGGGGGCCCGATTCACCCCTCCACTTT. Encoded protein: CASSVGGPDSPLHF.

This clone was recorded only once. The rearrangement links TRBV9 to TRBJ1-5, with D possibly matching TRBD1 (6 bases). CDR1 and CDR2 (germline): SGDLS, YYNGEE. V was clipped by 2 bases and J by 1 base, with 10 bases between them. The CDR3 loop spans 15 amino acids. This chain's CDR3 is CASSVTGASNQPQHF. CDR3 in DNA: TGTGCCAGCAGCGTTACGGGGGCCAGCAATCAGCCCCAGCATTTT.

The CDR3 nucleotides read TGTGCCAGCAGCTTAACGGGGACAGGGAAAAACACCGGGGAGCTGTTTTTT. It yields the protein CASSLTGTGKNTGELFF. The V and J genes are TRBV7-3 and TRBJ2-2; the match to TRBD1 covers 9 bases. Trimming cost V 0 bases and J 2 bases; bases outside gene matches: 4. The CDR3 is made up of 17 amino acids. Germline V CDR1 and CDR2: SGHTA, FQGTGA.

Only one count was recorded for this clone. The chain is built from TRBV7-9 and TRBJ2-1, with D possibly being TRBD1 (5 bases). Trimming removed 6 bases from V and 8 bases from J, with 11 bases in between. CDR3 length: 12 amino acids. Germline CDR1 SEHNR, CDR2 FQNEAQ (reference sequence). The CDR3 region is CASSKGHYEQFF. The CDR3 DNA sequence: TGTGCCAGCAGTAAGGGGCATTATGAGCAGTTCTTC.

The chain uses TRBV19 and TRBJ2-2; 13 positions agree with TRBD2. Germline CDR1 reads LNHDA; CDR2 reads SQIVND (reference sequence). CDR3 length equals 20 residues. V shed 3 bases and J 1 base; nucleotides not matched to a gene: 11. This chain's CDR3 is CASSILILAGGHGNTGELFF. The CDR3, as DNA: TGTGCCAGTAGTATCCTGATACTAGCGGGGGGGCATGGGAACACCGGGGAGCTGTTTTTT. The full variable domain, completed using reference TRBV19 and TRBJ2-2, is DGGITQSPKYLFRKEGQNVTLSCEQNLNHDAMYWYRQDPGQGLRLIYYSQIVNDFQKGDIAEGYSVSREKKESFPLTVTSAQKNPTAFYLCASSILILAGGHGNTGELFFGEGSRLTVL.

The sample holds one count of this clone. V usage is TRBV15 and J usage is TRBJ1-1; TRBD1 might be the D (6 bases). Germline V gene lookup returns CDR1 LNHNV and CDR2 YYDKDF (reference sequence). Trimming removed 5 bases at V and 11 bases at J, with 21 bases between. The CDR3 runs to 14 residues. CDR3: CATSLKGGNRVAFF. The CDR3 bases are TGTGCCACCAGCCTCAAAGGGGGGAACAGGGTGGCTTTCTTT.

As DNA, the CDR3 is TGTGCCAGCTCACCATACGACGGTCCCTCTGGAAACACCATATATTTT. It specifies CASSPYDGPSGNTIYF. The gene calls are TRBV18 and TRBJ1-3; D gene unclear. The germline gives CDR1 KGHSH, CDR2 LQKENI. This CDR3 spans 16 amino acids. With 2 bases removed from V and 0 bases from J, the gap between germline ends came to 11 bases.

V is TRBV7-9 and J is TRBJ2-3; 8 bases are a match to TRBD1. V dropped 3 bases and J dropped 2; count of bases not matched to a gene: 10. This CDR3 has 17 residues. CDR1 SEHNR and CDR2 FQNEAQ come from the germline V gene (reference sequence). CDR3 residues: CASSLWPGTGLTDTQYF. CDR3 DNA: TGTGCCAGCAGCTTGTGGCCAGGGACAGGCCTCACAGATACGCAGTATTTT.

This chain's CDR3 is CASSFSSGDTEAFF. The CDR3 nucleotides are TGTGCCAGCAGTTTTTCGTCAGGGGACACTGAAGCTTTCTTT. The rearrangement links TRBV27 to TRBJ1-1, with D possibly matching TRBD1 (6 bases). Trimming shortened V by 3 bases and J by 3 bases, and 11 bases separated the two germline ends. CDR1 is MNHEY and CDR2 is SMNVEV in the germline V gene (reference sequence). The CDR3 is made up of 14 amino acids.

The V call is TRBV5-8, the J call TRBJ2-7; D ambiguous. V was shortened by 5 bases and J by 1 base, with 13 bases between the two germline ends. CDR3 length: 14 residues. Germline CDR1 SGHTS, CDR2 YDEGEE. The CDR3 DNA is TGTGCCAGCAGGTCCCGGAAGGGTTCCTACGAGCAGTACTTC. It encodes CASRSRKGSYEQYF.

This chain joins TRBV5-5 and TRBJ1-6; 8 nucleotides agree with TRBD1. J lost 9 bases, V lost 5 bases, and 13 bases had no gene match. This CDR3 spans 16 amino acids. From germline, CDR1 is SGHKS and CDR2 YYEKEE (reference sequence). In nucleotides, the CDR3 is TGTGCCAGCAGGGGCACCCCGGGACAGGCGGGTTCACCCCTCCACTTT. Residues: CASRGTPGQAGSPLHF.